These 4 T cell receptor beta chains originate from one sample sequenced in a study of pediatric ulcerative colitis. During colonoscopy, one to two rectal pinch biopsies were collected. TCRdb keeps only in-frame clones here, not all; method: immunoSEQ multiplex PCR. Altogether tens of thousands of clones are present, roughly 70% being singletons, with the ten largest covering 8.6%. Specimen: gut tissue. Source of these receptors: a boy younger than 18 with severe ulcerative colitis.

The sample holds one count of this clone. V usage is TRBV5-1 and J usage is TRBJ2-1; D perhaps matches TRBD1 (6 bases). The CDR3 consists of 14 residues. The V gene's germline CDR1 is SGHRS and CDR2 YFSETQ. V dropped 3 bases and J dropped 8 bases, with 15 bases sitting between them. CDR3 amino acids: CASSSSSRGDEQFF. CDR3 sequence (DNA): TGCGCCAGCAGCTCGAGCTCCAGGGGAGATGAGCAGTTCTTC.

The CDR3: CASSLGGSRYYEQYF. The CDR3 nucleotides are TGTGCCAGCAGCTTAGGGGGATCGAGGTACTACGAGCAGTACTTC. The J gene is TRBJ2-7, the V gene TRBV7-2; D gene ambiguous. Trimming removed 1 base from V and 3 bases from J, with 13 bases in between. The length of the CDR3 is 15 residues. Germline-derived CDR1 and CDR2 are SGHTA and FQGNSA.

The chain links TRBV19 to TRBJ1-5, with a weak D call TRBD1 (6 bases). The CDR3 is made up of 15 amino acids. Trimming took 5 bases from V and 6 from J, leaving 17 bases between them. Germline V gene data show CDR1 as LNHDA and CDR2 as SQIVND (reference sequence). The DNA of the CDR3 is TGTGCCAGTAGTGAACAGGGTCCTGGGGGTCAGCCCCAGCATTTT. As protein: CASSEQGPGGQPQHF.

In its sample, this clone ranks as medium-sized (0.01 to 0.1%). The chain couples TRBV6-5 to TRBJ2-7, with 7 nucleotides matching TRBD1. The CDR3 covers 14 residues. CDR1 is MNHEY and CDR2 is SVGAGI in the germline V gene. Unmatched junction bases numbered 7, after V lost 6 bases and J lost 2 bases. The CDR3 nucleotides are TGTGCCAGCAGGGAGTGGACAGGAACCTACGAGCAGTACTTC. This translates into CASREWTGTYEQYF.